Below, 30 T cell receptor beta chains from the same sample are listed, as sequenced in a study of T cells in narcolepsy. The protocol was immunoSEQ multiplex PCR, while the TCRdb copy is restricted to in-frame clones and leaves out a portion. The sample has approximately 25,000 clones, 70% to 90% seen once. Sequencing input: CD45RA- memory CD4+ T cells from PBMCs. Receptors originate from a human donor with narcolepsy.

The V and J genes are TRBV7-6 and TRBJ1-2; D remains unclear. The V gene lost 5 bases and the J gene lost 7 bases, with 11 bases spanning the gap. This CDR3 contains 12 residues. Germline V gene data show CDR1 as SGHVS and CDR2 as FNYEAQ. CDR3 nucleotide sequence: TGTGCCAGCAGCGGAGAGGGTTCTGGCTACACCTTC. Translated: CASSGEGSGYTF.

In DNA, the CDR3 is TGTGCCAGCAGCGCCTCTTTTTGGGGTGAGCAGTTCTTC. Translating it yields CASSASFWGEQFF. V gene TRBV9 combines with J gene TRBJ2-1; D is uncertain. In germline, CDR1 is SGDLS, CDR2 YYNGEE. The germline V and J ends were trimmed by 3 bases and 9 bases, with 13 bases remaining between them. The CDR3 consists of 13 residues.

The CDR3, as DNA: TGTGCCAGCAGGTCCCTGGCTAGCGGGAAAAACATTCAGTACTTC. It yields the protein CASRSLASGKNIQYF. J is TRBJ2-4 and V is TRBV6-5; 8 nucleotides align to TRBD2. Trimming at V came to 6 bases and at J to 4 bases, leaving 8 bases not matched to a gene. The CDR3 runs to 15 residues. Germline loops: CDR1 MNHEY, CDR2 SVGAGI.

This rearrangement joins TRBV11-2 to TRBJ1-2; D remains unclear. V was clipped by 3 bases and J by 7 bases, with 6 bases between them. Germline V CDR1 and CDR2: SGHAT, FQNNGV. CDR3 length equals 11 residues. CDR3 residues: CASSLMGGYTF. CDR3 nucleotides: TGTGCCAGCAGCTTGATGGGTGGCTACACCTTC.

The chain couples TRBV15 to TRBJ2-2; 9 nucleotides match TRBD1. With 1 base clipped from V and 6 bases from J, the junction kept 9 bases outside the gene matches. CDR3 length: 17 amino acids. CDR1 is LNHNV, CDR2 YYDKDF, per germline (reference sequence). The CDR3 nucleotides read TGTGCCACCAGCAGAGGACAGACAGGGGGTTTCGCCGGGGAGCTGTTTTTT. It yields the protein CATSRGQTGGFAGELFF.

The table lists this clone with a count of one. This chain uses TRBV5-1 with TRBJ2-5; D is uncertain. The J call may be incorrect, as the DNA end agrees better with TRBJ2-7. Per germline, CDR1 SGHRS and CDR2 YFSETQ. The CDR3 spans 16 residues. The CDR3 reads CASSLTDRKPSYEQYF. Here the CDR3 DNA reads TGCGCCAGCAGCTTGACGGACCGTAAACCCTCCTACGAGCAGTACTTC.

The chain employs TRBV7-2 and TRBJ2-2, with TRBD2 matching over 11 bases. V lost 5 bases, J lost 4 bases, and 9 bases stayed unmatched. The germline gives CDR1 SGHTA, CDR2 FQGNSA. The CDR3 is made up of 17 amino acids. DNA of the CDR3: TGTGCCAGCAGCCCCGGGACTAGCGGACTGGGCACCGGGGAGCTGTTTTTT. Protein: CASSPGTSGLGTGELFF.

This rearrangement joins TRBV7-9 to TRBJ2-6; TRBD1 agrees at 8 bases. CDR3 size: 16 residues. Germline loops: CDR1 SEHNR, CDR2 FQNEAQ (reference sequence). J gave up 3 bases and V 5 bases, and 6 bases lay outside the gene matches. The CDR3, as DNA: TGTGCCAGCAGCCTACGGGACAGGTATGGGGCCAACGTCCTGACTTTC. Amino acid sequence: CASSLRDRYGANVLTF.

V usage is TRBV5-1 and J usage is TRBJ2-1; D possibly corresponds to TRBD2 (6 bases). The CDR3 is made up of 18 amino acids. Germline V CDR1 and CDR2: SGHRS, YFSETQ. The V gene lost 1 base and the J gene lost 5 bases, with 22 bases spanning the gap. CDR3 loop: CASSLTTGVIRADNEQFF. The CDR3 nucleotides read TGCGCCAGCAGCTTGACAACGGGGGTGATAAGGGCTGACAATGAGCAGTTCTTC.

The chain links TRBV19 to TRBJ2-3, with 10 bases identical to TRBD2. V trimming: 7 bases; J trimming: 9 bases; junction bases outside the gene matches: 7. Germline V lookup: CDR1 LNHDA, CDR2 SQIVND (reference sequence). The length of the CDR3 is 13 residues. In DNA, the CDR3 is TGTGCCAGTATTTCTAGCGGGGGAGGGACGCAGTATTTT. As protein: CASISSGGGTQYF.

The chain combines TRBV18 with TRBJ2-7, with TRBD1 matching 8 bases. The germline gives CDR1 KGHSH, CDR2 LQKENI. There are 14 residues in the CDR3. The junction had 7 bases not matched to a gene; V was cut back by 6 bases and J by 3 bases. In nucleotides, the CDR3 is TGTGCCAGCTCGCTGGACAGGGTCAGCTACGAGCAGTACTTC. As protein: CASSLDRVSYEQYF. The full variable domain, in which reference TRBV18 and TRBJ2-7 provide the parts outside the CDR3, is NAGVMQNPRHLVRRRGQEARLRCSPMKGHSHVYWYRQLPEEGLKFMVYLQKENIIDESGMPKERFSAEFPKEGPSILRIQQVVRGDSAAYFCASSLDRVSYEQYFGPGTRLTVT.

CDR3 nucleotide sequence: TGTGCCAGCAGCCCCAGGACAGGGGACGATGGCTACACCTTC. This gives the protein CASSPRTGDDGYTF. This rearrangement joins TRBV4-2 to TRBJ1-2; TRBD1 matches at 9 bases. From germline, CDR1 is LGHNA and CDR2 YNFKEQ. The CDR3 contains 14 residues. V lost 4 bases, J lost 6 bases, and 6 bases stayed unmatched.

The genes are TRBV28 and TRBJ2-1, with unresolved D. Germline CDR1 and CDR2: MDHEN and SYDVKM. The CDR3 extends over 15 amino acids. Trimming cost V 3 bases and J 6 bases, with 15 bases left between them. CDR3 in amino acids: CASSLLSGPFNEQFF. As DNA, the CDR3 is TGTGCCAGCAGTTTGTTGTCAGGTCCCTTCAATGAGCAGTTCTTC.

This chain uses TRBV19 with TRBJ1-5; no clear D. With 7 bases removed from V and 3 bases from J, the gap between germline ends came to 16 bases. The germline V gene has CDR1 LNHDA and CDR2 SQIVND (reference sequence). This CDR3 spans 15 amino acids. CDR3 sequence reads: CASMSQAGDNQPQHF. DNA for the CDR3: TGTGCCAGTATGTCTCAGGCAGGTGACAATCAGCCCCAGCATTTT. Drawing the rest from reference TRBV19 and TRBJ1-5, the complete variable domain is DGGITQSPKYLFRKEGQNVTLSCEQNLNHDAMYWYRQDPGQGLRLIYYSQIVNDFQKGDIAEGYSVSREKKESFPLTVTSAQKNPTAFYLCASMSQAGDNQPQHFGDGTRLSIL.

CDR3 sequence: CASSEYHGTSERLETQYF. For the CDR3, the DNA is TGTGCCAGCAGTGAATACCACGGTACTAGCGAGAGATTGGAGACCCAGTACTTC. The chain links TRBV6-1 to TRBJ2-5; 7 bases are a match to TRBD2. The germline V gene has CDR1 MNHNS and CDR2 SASEGT. The junction had 17 bases not matched to a gene; V was cut back by 2 bases and J by 5 bases. This CDR3 comprises 18 residues.

The chain combines TRBV28 with TRBJ2-3; the match to TRBD1 covers 7 bases. The CDR3 consists of 15 residues. Losses at the gene ends were 4 bases for V and 11 bases for J; bases not matched to a gene: 15. Germline values: CDR1 MDHEN, CDR2 SYDVKM. In DNA, the CDR3 is TGTGCCAGCAGTTCTACGGACAGGACCCACTTTGGGCAGTATTTT. Amino acids: CASSSTDRTHFGQYF.

The chain combines TRBV6-1 with TRBJ1-2; 7 nucleotides align to TRBD1. Germline-derived CDR1 and CDR2 are MNHNS and SASEGT. CDR3 length equals 16 residues. Germline trimming cut 5 bases from V and 4 bases from J; bases unmatched to any gene: 13. The DNA of the CDR3 is TGTGCCAGCAGTCAAGAGACAGGGCCGCTTGGCTATGGCTACACCTTC. This codes for CASSQETGPLGYGYTF.

This clone occurred a few times. CDR3 sequence reads: CASSLGTSADTQYF. In DNA, the CDR3 is TGTGCCAGCAGCTTGGGGACATCCGCAGATACGCAGTATTTT. The chain carries TRBV5-6 and TRBJ2-3; D perhaps matches TRBD1 (5 bases). The CDR3 loop spans 14 amino acids. V was trimmed by 0 bases and J by 4 bases, leaving 9 bases between them. Germline CDR1 SGHDT, CDR2 YYEEEE.

The V gene is TRBV18, the J gene TRBJ1-2; possibly TRBD1 for D (5 bases). V dropped 1 base and J dropped 8 bases, with 11 bases sitting between them. CDR3 length equals 13 residues. CDR1 is KGHSH and CDR2 is LQKENI in the germline V gene. The CDR3 coding sequence is TGTGCCAGCTCACCACGCCAGGGAGGGGGCTACACCTTC. This sequence encodes CASSPRQGGGYTF.

The CDR3 nucleotides are TGCGCCAGCAGCCCCGGGAACAATGAAAAACTGTTTTTT. Residues: CASSPGNNEKLFF. J is TRBJ1-4 and V is TRBV5-1, with D uncertain. Per germline, CDR1 SGHRS and CDR2 YFSETQ. V dropped 4 bases and J dropped 5 bases, with 9 bases sitting between them. The CDR3 contains 13 residues.

The rearrangement joins TRBV7-9 to TRBJ1-4, with D unclear. Germline V lookup: CDR1 SEHNR, CDR2 FQNEAQ (reference sequence). Trimming cost V 4 bases and J 8 bases, with 14 bases left between them. CDR3 length: 14 residues. CDR3 in amino acids: CASSSSGLDEKLFF. The CDR3 DNA follows: TGTGCCAGCAGCTCCAGTGGGCTAGACGAAAAACTGTTTTTT.

The CDR3 coding sequence is TGTGCCAGCAGTTTTCAGACAGGGGGTCTCCAGTACTTC. Amino acids: CASSFQTGGLQYF. The V and J genes are TRBV6-5 and TRBJ2-7; 9 bases fit TRBD1. The CDR3 sequence is 13 residues long. Per germline, CDR1 MNHEY and CDR2 SVGAGI. J lost 10 bases, V lost 4 bases, and 8 bases had no gene match.

This clone was detected only once. The gene calls are TRBV11-3 and TRBJ2-7, with D tentatively TRBD2 (5 bases). The germline V gene encodes CDR1 SGHNT and CDR2 YENEEA. The CDR3 loop spans 14 amino acids. V was pared by 7 bases and J by 9 bases, with 22 bases between. CDR3 sequence reads: CASTRRVPVYWQYF. The CDR3 region has the DNA TGTGCCAGCACCCGGCGGGTACCTGTTTACTGGCAGTACTTC. Together with reference TRBV11-3 and TRBJ2-7, the CDR3 gives the full variable domain: EAGVVQSPRYKIIEKKQPVAFWCNPISGHNTLYWYLQNLGQGPELLIRYENEEAVDDSQLPKDRFSAERLKGVDSTLKIQPAELGDSAVYLCASTRRVPVYWQYFGPGTRLTVT.

A single count supports this clone. V is TRBV7-8 and J is TRBJ2-7, with D tentatively TRBD1 (6 bases). The germline V gene has CDR1 SGHVS and CDR2 FQNEAQ. Trimming removed 8 bases at V and 4 bases at J, with 12 bases between. This CDR3 has 12 amino acids. In nucleotides, the CDR3 is TGTGCCAGCGGCAGGGGTATGTACGAGCAGTACTTC. Amino acid sequence: CASGRGMYEQYF. The full variable domain, rest sourced from reference TRBV7-8 and TRBJ2-7, is GAGVSQSPRYKVAKRGQDVALRCDPISGHVSLFWYQQALGQGPEFLTYFQNEAQLDKSGLPSDRFFAERPEGSVSTLKIQRTQQEDSAVYLCASGRGMYEQYFGPGTRLTVT.

This clone was recorded only once. V is TRBV11-2 and J is TRBJ2-2; no reliable D call. Looked up from germline, CDR1 is SGHAT and CDR2 is FQNNGV. Trimming cost V 6 bases and J 1 base, with 9 bases left between them. The CDR3 is 14 residues long. CDR3 DNA sequence: TGTGCCAGCAGGGAGCGTGGGAACACCGGGGAGCTGTTTTTT. Translating it yields CASRERGNTGELFF. Looking up the rest from reference TRBV11-2 and TRBJ2-2 gives the full variable domain: EAGVAQSPRYKIIEKRQSVAFWCNPISGHATLYWYQQILGQGPKLLIQFQNNGVVDDSQLPKDRFSAERLKGVDSTLKIQPAKLEDSAVYLCASRERGNTGELFFGEGSRLTVL.

This chain links TRBV7-9 with TRBJ2-7, with D tentatively TRBD1 (6 bases). From germline, CDR1 is SEHNR and CDR2 FQNEAQ (reference sequence). Trimming took off 0 bases at V and 9 bases at J, with 12 bases between the two ends. The CDR3 sequence is 13 residues long. For the CDR3, the DNA is TGTGCCAGCAGCTTAGCCGAAGGGGGTGGGCAGTACTTC. It specifies CASSLAEGGGQYF.

This chain connects TRBV28 to TRBJ2-5, with D perhaps matching TRBD1 or TRBD2 (6 bases each). Germline V gene sequence: CDR1 MDHEN, CDR2 SYDVKM. Deletions cut 6 bases from V and 4 bases from J, with 12 bases between. The CDR3 consists of 13 residues. CDR3 amino acids: CASREGGGETQYF. As DNA, the CDR3 is TGTGCCAGCAGGGAAGGGGGAGGAGAGACCCAGTACTTC.

This clone was picked up a small number of times. The rearrangement links TRBV7-9 to TRBJ2-5, with TRBD2 as a possible D gene (5 bases). Trimming took off 2 bases at V and 1 base at J, with 23 bases between the two ends. The CDR3 sequence is 19 residues long. CDR1 and CDR2 (germline): SEHNR, FQNEAQ (reference sequence). This CDR3 reads CASSLRRGHWTSTQETQYF. For the CDR3, the DNA is TGTGCCAGCAGCTTACGGCGTGGCCACTGGACTTCAACCCAAGAGACCCAGTACTTC.

The V call is TRBV6-1, the J call TRBJ2-3; 10 positions agree with TRBD2. V trimming: 8 bases; J trimming: 2 bases; junction bases outside the gene matches: 7. In germline, CDR1 is MNHNS, CDR2 SASEGT. The CDR3 runs 15 residues. The CDR3 DNA reads TGTGCCAGCCTAGCTAGCGGGAGAATCACAGATACGCAGTATTTT. The encoded protein is CASLASGRITDTQYF.

The V gene is TRBV29-1, the J gene TRBJ2-7; 8 bases agree with TRBD2. CDR3 length equals 14 residues. Germline CDR1 SQVTM, CDR2 ANQGSEA. The V segment lost 4 bases and the J segment 4 bases; nucleotides outside the gene matches: 9. The CDR3 here is CSVGTGRAGYEQYF. The CDR3 DNA follows: TGCAGCGTTGGGACCGGGAGGGCCGGATACGAGCAGTACTTC.